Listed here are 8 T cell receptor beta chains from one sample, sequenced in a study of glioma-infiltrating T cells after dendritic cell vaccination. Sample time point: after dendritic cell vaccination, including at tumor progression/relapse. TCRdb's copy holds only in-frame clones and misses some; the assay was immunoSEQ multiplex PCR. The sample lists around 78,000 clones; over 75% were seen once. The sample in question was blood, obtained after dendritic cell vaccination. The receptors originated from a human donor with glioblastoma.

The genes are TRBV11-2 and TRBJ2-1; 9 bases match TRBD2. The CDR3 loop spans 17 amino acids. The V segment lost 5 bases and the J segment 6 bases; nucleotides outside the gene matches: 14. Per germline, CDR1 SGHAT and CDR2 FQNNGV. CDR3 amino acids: CASSPKVGGGASNEQFF. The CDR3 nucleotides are TGTGCCAGCAGCCCGAAGGTGGGCGGGGGGGCCAGCAATGAGCAGTTCTTC.

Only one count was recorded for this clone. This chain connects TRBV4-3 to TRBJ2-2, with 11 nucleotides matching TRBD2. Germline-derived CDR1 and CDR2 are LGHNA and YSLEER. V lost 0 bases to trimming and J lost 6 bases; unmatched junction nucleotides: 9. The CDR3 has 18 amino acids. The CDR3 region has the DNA TGCGCCAGCAGCCAAGATTTACTAGCGGGAGTCGGCGCCGGGGAGCTGTTTTTT. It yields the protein CASSQDLLAGVGAGELFF.

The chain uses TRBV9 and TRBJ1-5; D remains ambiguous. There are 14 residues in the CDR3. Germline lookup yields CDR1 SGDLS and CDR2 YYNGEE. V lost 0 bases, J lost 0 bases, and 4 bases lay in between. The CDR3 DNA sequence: TGTGCCAGCAGCGTAGAGAGTAGCAATCAGCCCCAGCATTTT. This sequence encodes CASSVESSNQPQHF.

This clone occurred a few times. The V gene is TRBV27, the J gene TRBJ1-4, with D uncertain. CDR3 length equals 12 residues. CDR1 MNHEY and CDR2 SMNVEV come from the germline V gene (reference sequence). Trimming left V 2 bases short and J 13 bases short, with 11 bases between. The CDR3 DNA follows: TGTGCCAGCAGTTTAGATACACACAGACTGTTTTTT. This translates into CASSLDTHRLFF.

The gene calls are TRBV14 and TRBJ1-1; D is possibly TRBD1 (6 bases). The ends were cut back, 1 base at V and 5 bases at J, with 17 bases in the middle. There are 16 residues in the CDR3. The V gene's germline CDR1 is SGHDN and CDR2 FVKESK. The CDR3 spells CASSQVGGLRGTEAFF. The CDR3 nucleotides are TGTGCCAGCAGCCAAGTCGGGGGGCTGCGTGGTACTGAAGCTTTCTTT.

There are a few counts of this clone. CDR3 in amino acids: CASSKRAFANYGYTF. As DNA, the CDR3 is TGTGCCAGCAGCAAAAGAGCATTCGCTAACTATGGCTACACCTTC. The rearrangement links TRBV7-2 to TRBJ1-2; no firm D call. From germline, CDR1 is SGHTA and CDR2 FQGNSA. The V end was cut by 5 bases, the J end by 0 bases, with 13 bases between. This CDR3 spans 15 amino acids.

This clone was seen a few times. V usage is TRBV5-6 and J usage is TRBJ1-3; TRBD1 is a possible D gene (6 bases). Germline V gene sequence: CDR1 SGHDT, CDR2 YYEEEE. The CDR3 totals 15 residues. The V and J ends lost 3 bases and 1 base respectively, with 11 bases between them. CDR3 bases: TGTGCCAGCAGCTCTACAGGGCTTTCTGGAAACACCATATATTTT. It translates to CASSSTGLSGNTIYF.

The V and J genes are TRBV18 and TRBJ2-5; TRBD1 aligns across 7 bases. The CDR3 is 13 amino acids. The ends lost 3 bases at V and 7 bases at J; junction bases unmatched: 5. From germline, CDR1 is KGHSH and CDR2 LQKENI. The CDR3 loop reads CASSPGQVGTQYF. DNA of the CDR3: TGTGCCAGCTCACCCGGACAGGTTGGGACCCAGTACTTC.